Presented here are 32 T cell receptor beta chains from one specimen sequenced in a study of pediatric ulcerative colitis. One to two pinch biopsies were taken from the rectum during colonoscopy. Method: immunoSEQ multiplex PCR; TCRdb's copy keeps in-frame clones and lacks some. This table holds about 35,000 clones, about 81% found once. Sequencing was carried out using gut tissue. These receptors were collected from a boy between 10 and 17 years old with mild ulcerative colitis.

This chain joins TRBV7-9 and TRBJ2-7; D may be TRBD1 (5 bases). V lost 3 bases and J 10 bases, leaving 16 bases between the germline ends. This CDR3 region has 13 residues. Germline V gene lookup returns CDR1 SEHNR and CDR2 FQNEAQ (reference sequence). This chain's CDR3 is CASSFALRENQYF. DNA of the CDR3: TGTGCCAGCAGCTTCGCGCTCAGGGAAAATCAGTACTTC.

The chain joins TRBV5-1 to TRBJ1-2; 8 bases are shared with TRBD1. CDR1 is SGHRS, CDR2 YFSETQ, per germline. The trim removed 0 bases at V and 2 bases at J, leaving 12 bases unmatched. This CDR3 has 18 residues. CDR3 region: CASSLGPGQALSNYGYTF. CDR3 bases: TGCGCCAGCAGCTTGGGTCCGGGACAGGCACTATCGAACTATGGCTACACCTTC.

This chain connects TRBV5-1 to TRBJ1-2; perhaps TRBD1 as D (6 bases). V gave up 2 bases and J gave up 8 bases, with 19 bases separating them. The CDR3 has 15 residues. Germline V gene lookup returns CDR1 SGHRS and CDR2 YFSETQ. For the CDR3, the DNA is TGCGCCAGCAGCTTCGACCCTGCCCCAGGGGCCGGCTACACCTTC. It yields the protein CASSFDPAPGAGYTF.

A single count supports this clone. The genes are TRBV5-4 and TRBJ1-1; D gene unclear. Germline V gives CDR1 SGHNT, CDR2 YYREEE (reference sequence). The ends were cut back, 2 bases at V and 0 bases at J, with 11 bases in the middle. CDR3 length: 15 residues. CDR3 sequence (DNA): TGTGCCAGCAGCTTTTCGGATGACATGAACACTGAAGCTTTCTTT. This translates into CASSFSDDMNTEAFF.

The chain joins TRBV6-5 to TRBJ2-5, with TRBD2 matching 8 bases. The CDR3 extends over 14 amino acids. V shed 5 bases and J 5 bases; nucleotides not matched to a gene: 7. The germline V gene encodes CDR1 MNHEY and CDR2 SVGAGI. The CDR3 sequence: CASSPLLAVETQYF. The CDR3 coding sequence is TGTGCCAGCAGTCCCTTACTAGCGGTGGAGACCCAGTACTTC.

The chain uses TRBV30 and TRBJ2-1; D is unresolved. This CDR3 has 14 residues. V lost 4 bases to trimming and J lost 4 bases, with 14 bases between them. Germline V gene data show CDR1 as GTSNPN and CDR2 as SVGIG (reference sequence). In DNA form, the CDR3 reads TGTGCCTGGACTCCATTCGACCATTACAATGAGCAGTTCTTC. Translation gives CAWTPFDHYNEQFF.

This chain connects TRBV7-2 to TRBJ1-2; 12 bases fit TRBD1. The CDR3 sequence is 18 residues long. Unmatched junction bases numbered 17, after V lost 7 bases and J lost 5 bases. The germline V gene has CDR1 SGHTA and CDR2 FQGNSA. The CDR3: CASTLGRRDRGPVYGYTF. Here the CDR3 DNA reads TGTGCCAGCACCCTAGGGCGGAGGGACAGGGGGCCTGTTTATGGCTACACCTTC. The full variable domain, rest sourced from reference TRBV7-2 and TRBJ1-2, is GAGVSQSPSNKVTEKGKDVELRCDPISGHTALYWYRQSLGQGLEFLIYFQGNSAPDKSGLPSDRFSAERTGGSVSTLTIQRTQQEDSAVYLCASTLGRRDRGPVYGYTFGSGTRLTVV.

The chain has TRBV9 and TRBJ1-2; no firm D call. V was clipped by 0 bases and J by 8 bases, with 14 bases between them. This CDR3 has 14 residues. Germline CDR1 is SGDLS and CDR2 is YYNGEE. The CDR3 spells CASSVEGTVYGYTF. The CDR3 bases are TGTGCCAGCAGCGTAGAGGGTACGGTATACGGCTACACCTTC.

CDR3 sequence (DNA): TGTGCCAGCAGCGGAAGACGGTTAAACTATGGCTACACCTTC. Residues: CASSGRRLNYGYTF. This chain uses TRBV9 with TRBJ1-2; the D is unclear. There are 14 residues in the CDR3. Between the trimmed V and J ends, which lost 3 bases and 2 bases, there was a span of 11 bases. The germline V gene has CDR1 SGDLS and CDR2 YYNGEE.

This rearrangement joins TRBV6-5 to TRBJ1-6; D may be TRBD1 (5 bases). From germline, CDR1 is MNHEY and CDR2 SVGAGI. The CDR3 runs to 15 residues. Trimming pared 4 bases from V and 10 bases from J, leaving 17 bases between. CDR3 in amino acids: CASSWTQRLVSPLHF. As DNA, the CDR3 is TGTGCCAGCAGTTGGACACAGAGGCTTGTATCACCCCTCCACTTT.

This rearrangement joins TRBV16 to TRBJ1-2; D remains ambiguous. Germline V gives CDR1 KGHSY, CDR2 FQNENV. The CDR3 length is 14 residues. Trimming cost V 4 bases and J 4 bases, with 13 bases left between them. CDR3 sequence (DNA): TGTGCCAGCAGCCCGATCGACCGGGGCTATGGCTACACCTTC. Its protein is CASSPIDRGYGYTF.

V is TRBV10-2 and J is TRBJ2-7; D might be TRBD1 (6 bases). This CDR3 region has 12 residues. Looked up from germline, CDR1 is WSHSY and CDR2 is SAAADI. V shed 8 bases and J shed 3 bases, with 11 bases lying between them. This chain's CDR3 is CASRDTFYEQYF. CDR3 nucleotides: TGCGCCAGCCGGGACACCTTCTACGAGCAGTACTTC.

The chain employs TRBV6-1 and TRBJ1-1, with D tentatively TRBD1 (6 bases). CDR1 is MNHNS and CDR2 is SASEGT in the germline V gene. The V end lost 4 bases, the J end lost 4 bases, and 16 bases lay between the germline ends. The length of the CDR3 is 15 residues. The CDR3 region is CASSGTGWGTTEAFF. CDR3 nucleotides: TGTGCCAGCAGTGGAACAGGGTGGGGGACCACTGAAGCTTTCTTT.

The chain recombines TRBV4-1 with TRBJ1-3, with TRBD1 matching 12 bases. Trimming at V came to 3 bases and at J to 3 bases, leaving 6 bases not matched to a gene. The CDR3 loop spans 17 amino acids. Germline loops: CDR1 MGHRA, CDR2 YSYEKL. In nucleotides, the CDR3 is TGCGCCAGCAGCCACCTGGGACAGGGGGCGCTTGGAAACACCATATATTTT. It is translated as CASSHLGQGALGNTIYF.

V gene TRBV7-8 combines with J gene TRBJ1-2; weak D call: TRBD1 (5 bases). V lost 2 bases and J 4 bases, leaving 17 bases between the germline ends. CDR3 size: 16 residues. Germline lookup yields CDR1 SGHVS and CDR2 FQNEAQ. CDR3 residues: CASSLLPRGPIYGYTF. CDR3 nucleotides: TGTGCCAGCAGCTTATTACCGAGGGGCCCCATCTATGGCTACACCTTC.

The chain links TRBV5-1 to TRBJ1-2, with 12 bases aligning to TRBD1. Germline CDR1 reads SGHRS; CDR2 reads YFSETQ. V lost 4 bases to trimming and J lost 5 bases; unmatched junction nucleotides: 3. The CDR3 covers 14 residues. CDR3 sequence reads: CASSTGQGAYGYTF. CDR3 nucleotide sequence: TGCGCCAGCAGCACGGGACAGGGGGCTTATGGCTACACCTTC.

This clone was recorded a few times. The chain is built from TRBV2 and TRBJ1-6, with 8 bases matching TRBD1. Unmatched junction bases numbered 6, after V lost 5 bases and J lost 15 bases. The CDR3 is made up of 12 amino acids. The germline CDR1 and CDR2 sequences are SNHLY and FYNNEI. This CDR3 reads CASSLDRGGLHF. CDR3 nucleotides: TGTGCCAGCAGTCTAGACAGGGGTGGCCTCCACTTT.

This chain joins TRBV29-1 and TRBJ1-6; D gene unclear. The CDR3 has 14 residues. Between the trimmed V and J ends, which lost 7 bases and 4 bases, there was a span of 14 bases. Germline CDR1 SQVTM, CDR2 ANQGSEA. CDR3 bases: TGCAGCGGGACGGTTTATCGATATAATTCACCCCTCCACTTT. The encoded protein is CSGTVYRYNSPLHF. Looking up the rest from reference TRBV29-1 and TRBJ1-6 gives the full variable domain: SAVISQKPSRDICQRGTSLTIQCQVDSQVTMMFWYRQQPGQSLTLIATANQGSEATYESGFVIDKFPISRPNLTFSTLTVSNMSPEDSSIYLCSGTVYRYNSPLHFGNGTRLTVT.

The V call is TRBV7-9, the J call TRBJ1-2; weak D call: TRBD1 (6 bases). There are 13 residues in the CDR3. The germline V gene encodes CDR1 SEHNR and CDR2 FQNEAQ (reference sequence). Trimming took 7 bases from V and 3 from J, leaving 12 bases between them. The CDR3: CASTSGGHYGYTF. DNA for the CDR3: TGTGCCAGCACTTCTGGGGGGCACTATGGCTACACCTTC.

V gene TRBV7-8 combines with J gene TRBJ1-1; no definite D call. V shed 4 bases and J shed 1 base, with 16 bases lying between them. CDR1 and CDR2 from the germline V gene are SGHVS and FQNEAQ. The length of the CDR3 is 16 residues. The CDR3 bases are TGTGCCAGCAGCTGGCAAGCTGGGGTAGGGAACACTGAAGCTTTCTTT. Amino acids: CASSWQAGVGNTEAFF.

The chain employs TRBV6-1 and TRBJ2-3; 8 bases match TRBD2. There are 16 residues in the CDR3. Germline trimming cut 1 base from V and 4 bases from J; bases unmatched to any gene: 7. CDR1 and CDR2 from the germline V gene are MNHNS and SASEGT. The CDR3 is CASSEGPAGAADTQYF. The CDR3, as DNA: TGTGCCAGCAGTGAAGGGCCAGCGGGGGCGGCAGATACGCAGTATTTT.

The rearrangement joins TRBV20-1 to TRBJ2-4, with unresolved D. There are 11 residues in the CDR3. Germline CDR1 and CDR2: DFQATT and SNEGSKA (reference sequence). V gave up 1 base and J gave up 8 bases, with 6 bases separating them. The CDR3 DNA sequence: TGCAGTGCTAGAGTCTCGCACATTCAGTACTTC. It encodes CSARVSHIQYF.

This clone was counted once. The chain uses TRBV6-5 and TRBJ1-2, with D uncertain. Germline-derived CDR1 and CDR2 are MNHEY and SVGAGI. The CDR3 runs to 14 residues. V lost 6 bases, J lost 4 bases, and 15 bases lay in between. CDR3 sequence reads: CASSPWTVSYGYTF. In DNA, the CDR3 is TGTGCCAGCAGCCCCTGGACGGTGAGCTATGGCTACACCTTC.

This clone was picked up a small number of times. J is TRBJ2-7 and V is TRBV6-5; D may be TRBD2 (6 bases). The V and J ends lost 0 bases and 1 base respectively, with 13 bases between them. Germline lookup yields CDR1 MNHEY and CDR2 SVGAGI. There are 16 residues in the CDR3. The DNA for the CDR3 is TGTGCCAGCAGTTACTCGATAGGGACTCCTTCCTACGAGCAGTACTTC. This codes for CASSYSIGTPSYEQYF.

The chain couples TRBV4-1 to TRBJ1-1; unclear D gene. Germline CDR1 is MGHRA and CDR2 is YSYEKL. Trimming cost V 1 base and J 1 base, with 13 bases left between them. CDR3 length equals 16 residues. The DNA of the CDR3 is TGCGCCAGCAGCCAAGGTGGGTTTCGGCAGAACACTGAAGCTTTCTTT. Its protein is CASSQGGFRQNTEAFF.

This clone has more than one count but fewer than ten. Additional DNA sequences in this sample encode the identical CDR3. CDR3 sequence (DNA): TGTGCCAGCAGCTTGTGGGGGAACTATGGCTACACCTTC. Residues: CASSLWGNYGYTF. The chain combines TRBV5-8 with TRBJ1-2; D possibly corresponds to TRBD1 (5 bases). The CDR3 has 13 amino acids. The germline V gene encodes CDR1 SGHTS and CDR2 YDEGEE. The V end lost 1 base, the J end lost 2 bases, and 6 bases lay between the germline ends.

Written as DNA, the CDR3 is TGCGCCAGCAGTGATGCGGAGAACACTGAAGCTTTCTTT. As protein: CASSDAENTEAFF. This sequence joins TRBV10-1 and TRBJ1-1; no firm D call. The CDR3 totals 13 residues. The V and J ends lost 3 bases and 1 base respectively, with 6 bases between them. The germline V gene encodes CDR1 WNHNN and CDR2 SYGVQD (reference sequence).

The rearrangement joins TRBV5-6 to TRBJ1-4; TRBD1 might be the D (5 bases). This CDR3 has 13 amino acids. The V end lost 2 bases, the J end lost 5 bases, and 7 bases lay between the germline ends. Germline V gene lookup returns CDR1 SGHDT and CDR2 YYEEEE. Written as DNA, the CDR3 is TGTGCCAGCAGCTTCGGGGGGAATGAAAAACTGTTTTTT. Translation: CASSFGGNEKLFF.

The genes are TRBV2 and TRBJ1-5; 7 bases align to TRBD1. The germline V gene has CDR1 SNHLY and CDR2 FYNNEI. The CDR3 sequence is 20 residues long. After removal of 5 bases from V and 0 bases from J, the junction contained 19 bases not matched to a gene. Written as DNA, the CDR3 is TGTGCCAGCAGTCTCAATTCTTGGACAGGACCTTTAAATAGCAATCAGCCCCAGCATTTT. Residues: CASSLNSWTGPLNSNQPQHF.

The chain uses TRBV30 and TRBJ2-3, with D hard to call. The CDR3 extends over 15 amino acids. CDR1 is GTSNPN and CDR2 is SVGIG in the germline V gene (reference sequence). Trimming left V 5 bases short and J 2 bases short, with 17 bases between. The CDR3 DNA is TGTGCCTGGGGCTCCGGACGTTCGTACACAGATACGCAGTATTTT. Amino acid sequence: CAWGSGRSYTDTQYF.

This rearrangement joins TRBV5-8 to TRBJ1-5; TRBD1 is a possible D gene (6 bases). This CDR3 is built from 15 residues. CDR1 and CDR2 (germline): SGHTS, YDEGEE. The V end lost 1 base, the J end lost 3 bases, and 11 bases lay between the germline ends. The CDR3 DNA reads TGTGCCAGCAGCTTGCAGGGGTCTGCCAATCAGCCCCAGCATTTT. Encoded protein: CASSLQGSANQPQHF. Supplemented by reference TRBV5-8 and TRBJ1-5, the full variable domain reads EAGVTQSPTHLIKTRGQQATLRCSPISGHTSVYWYQQALGLGLQFLLWYDEGEERNRGNFPPRFSGRQFPNYSSELNVNALELEDSALYLCASSLQGSANQPQHFGDGTRLSIL.

The rearrangement uses TRBV5-4 and TRBJ2-1; D is possibly TRBD1 (6 bases). The germline CDR1 and CDR2 sequences are SGHNT and YYREEE (reference sequence). The CDR3 contains 12 residues. V was clipped by 5 bases and J by 5 bases, with 8 bases between them. The DNA for the CDR3 is TGTGCCAGCAGAAACAGGGACAATGAGCAGTTCTTC. It codes for CASRNRDNEQFF.